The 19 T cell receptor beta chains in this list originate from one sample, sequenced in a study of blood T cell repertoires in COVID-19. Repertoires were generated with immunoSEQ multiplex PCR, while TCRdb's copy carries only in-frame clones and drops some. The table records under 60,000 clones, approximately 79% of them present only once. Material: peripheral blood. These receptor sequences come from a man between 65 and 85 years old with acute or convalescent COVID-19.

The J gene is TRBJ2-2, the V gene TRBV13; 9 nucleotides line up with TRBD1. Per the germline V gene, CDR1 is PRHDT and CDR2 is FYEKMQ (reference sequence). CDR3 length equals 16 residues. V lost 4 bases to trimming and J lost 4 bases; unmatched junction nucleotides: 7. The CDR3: CASSSYRGRSTGELFF. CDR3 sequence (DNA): TGTGCCAGCAGCTCCTACAGGGGGCGTAGCACCGGGGAGCTGTTTTTT. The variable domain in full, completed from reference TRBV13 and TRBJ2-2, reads AAGVIQSPRHLIKEKRETATLKCYPIPRHDTVYWYQQGPGQDPQFLISFYEKMQSDKGSIPDRFSAQQFSDYHSELNMSSLELGDSALYFCASSSYRGRSTGELFFGEGSRLTVL.

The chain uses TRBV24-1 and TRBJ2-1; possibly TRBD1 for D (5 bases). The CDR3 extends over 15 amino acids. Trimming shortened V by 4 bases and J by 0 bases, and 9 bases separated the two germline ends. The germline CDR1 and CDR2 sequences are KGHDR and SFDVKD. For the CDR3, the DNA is TGTGCCACCAGTGAGGCAGGGCGCTCCTACAATGAGCAGTTCTTC. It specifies CATSEAGRSYNEQFF.

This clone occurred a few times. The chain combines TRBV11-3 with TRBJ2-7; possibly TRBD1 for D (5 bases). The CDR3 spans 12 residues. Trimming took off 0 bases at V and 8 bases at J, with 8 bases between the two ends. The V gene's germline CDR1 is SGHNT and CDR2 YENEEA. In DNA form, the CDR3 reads TGTGCCAGCAGCTTAGAAGGGGTCAAGCAGTACTTC. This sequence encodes CASSLEGVKQYF. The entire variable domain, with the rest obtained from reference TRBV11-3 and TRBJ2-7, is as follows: EAGVVQSPRYKIIEKKQPVAFWCNPISGHNTLYWYLQNLGQGPELLIRYENEEAVDDSQLPKDRFSAERLKGVDSTLKIQPAELGDSAVYLCASSLEGVKQYFGPGTRLTVT.

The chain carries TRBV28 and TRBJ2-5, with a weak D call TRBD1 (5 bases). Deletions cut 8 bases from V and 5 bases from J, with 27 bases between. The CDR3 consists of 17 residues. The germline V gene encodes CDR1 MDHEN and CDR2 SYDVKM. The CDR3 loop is CASGKQGRMARRETQYF. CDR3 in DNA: TGTGCCAGCGGTAAGCAGGGCCGGATGGCCCGACGGGAGACCCAGTACTTC.

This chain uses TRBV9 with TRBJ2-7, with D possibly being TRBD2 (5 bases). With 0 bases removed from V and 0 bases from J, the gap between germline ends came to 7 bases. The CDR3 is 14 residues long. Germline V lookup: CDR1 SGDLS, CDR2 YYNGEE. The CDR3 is CASSVDEGSYEQYF. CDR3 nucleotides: TGTGCCAGCAGCGTAGATGAGGGCTCCTACGAGCAGTACTTC.

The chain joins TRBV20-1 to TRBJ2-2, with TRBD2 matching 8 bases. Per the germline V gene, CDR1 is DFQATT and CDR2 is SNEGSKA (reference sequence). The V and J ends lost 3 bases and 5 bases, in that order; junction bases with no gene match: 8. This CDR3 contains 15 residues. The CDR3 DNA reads TGCAGTGCTAGTACCGGGAGCGGGGGAACCGGGGAGCTGTTTTTT. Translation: CSASTGSGGTGELFF.

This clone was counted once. CDR3 sequence (DNA): TGTGCCAGCAGCCAACTCATCCAGCGGGGGGGAGATACGCAGTATTTT. Its protein is CASSQLIQRGGDTQYF. This chain connects TRBV3-1 (or the pseudogene TRBV3-2) to TRBJ2-3, with 10 bases that match TRBD2. This CDR3 has 16 amino acids. Trimming at V came to 2 bases and at J to 5 bases, leaving 7 bases not matched to a gene. Germline loops: CDR1 LGHDT, CDR2 YNNKEL (reference sequence).

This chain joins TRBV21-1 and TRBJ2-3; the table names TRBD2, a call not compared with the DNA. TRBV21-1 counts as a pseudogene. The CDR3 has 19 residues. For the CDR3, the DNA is TGTGCCAGCACCCCCGCAGGGCTAGCGGGGGCGAAGAACACAGATACGCAGTATTTT. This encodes CASTPAGLAGAKNTDTQYF.

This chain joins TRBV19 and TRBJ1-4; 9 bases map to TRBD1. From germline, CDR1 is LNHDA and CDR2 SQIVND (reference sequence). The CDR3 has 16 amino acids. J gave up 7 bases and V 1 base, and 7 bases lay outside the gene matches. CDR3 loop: CASSIAPGQGGEKLFF. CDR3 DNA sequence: TGTGCCAGTAGTATAGCCCCGGGACAGGGCGGTGAAAAACTGTTTTTT.

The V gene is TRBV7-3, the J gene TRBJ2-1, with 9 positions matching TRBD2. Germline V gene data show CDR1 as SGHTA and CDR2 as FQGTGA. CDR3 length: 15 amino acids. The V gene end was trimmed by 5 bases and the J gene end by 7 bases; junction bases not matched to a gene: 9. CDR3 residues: CASSPNSGRGNEQFF. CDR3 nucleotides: TGTGCCAGCAGCCCTAATAGCGGGAGAGGTAATGAGCAGTTCTTC.

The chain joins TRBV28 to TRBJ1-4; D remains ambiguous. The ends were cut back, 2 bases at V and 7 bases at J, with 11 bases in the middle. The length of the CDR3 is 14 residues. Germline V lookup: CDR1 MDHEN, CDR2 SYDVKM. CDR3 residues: CASSLVNIGEKLFF. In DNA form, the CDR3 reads TGTGCCAGCAGTTTAGTGAATATCGGTGAAAAACTGTTTTTT.

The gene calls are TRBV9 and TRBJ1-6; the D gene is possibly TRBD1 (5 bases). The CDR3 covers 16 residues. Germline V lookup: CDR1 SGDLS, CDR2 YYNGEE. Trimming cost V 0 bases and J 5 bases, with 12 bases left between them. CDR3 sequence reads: CASSVGPGRNNSPLHF. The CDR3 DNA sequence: TGTGCCAGCAGCGTAGGTCCAGGGCGGAATAATTCACCCCTCCACTTT. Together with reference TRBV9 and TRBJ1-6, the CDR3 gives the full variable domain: DSGVTQTPKHLITATGQRVTLRCSPRSGDLSVYWYQQSLDQGLQFLIQYYNGEERAKGNILERFSAQQFPDLHSELNLSSLELGDSALYFCASSVGPGRNNSPLHFGNGTRLTVT.

The CDR3 DNA reads TGTGCCAGCAGCTTAGCGGGAGGGCTATCGGTCGAGCAGTACTTC. Its protein is CASSLAGGLSVEQYF. This chain links TRBV7-9 with TRBJ2-7, with TRBD2 matching over 7 bases. With 0 bases clipped from V and 6 bases from J, the junction kept 8 bases outside the gene matches. Looked up from germline, CDR1 is SEHNR and CDR2 is FQNEAQ (reference sequence). The CDR3 has 15 amino acids.

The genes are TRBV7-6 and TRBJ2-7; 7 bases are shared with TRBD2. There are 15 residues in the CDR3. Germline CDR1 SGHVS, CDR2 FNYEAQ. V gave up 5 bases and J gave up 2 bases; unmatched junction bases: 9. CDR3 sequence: CASSLTSSGAYEQYF. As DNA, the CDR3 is TGTGCCAGCAGCCTTACTTCTAGCGGAGCCTACGAGCAGTACTTC. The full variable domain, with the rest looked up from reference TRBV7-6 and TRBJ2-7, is GAGVSQSPRYKVTKRGQDVALRCDPISGHVSLYWYRQALGQGPEFLTYFNYEAQQDKSGLPNDRFSAERPEGSISTLTIQRTEQRDSAMYRCASSLTSSGAYEQYFGPGTRLTVT.

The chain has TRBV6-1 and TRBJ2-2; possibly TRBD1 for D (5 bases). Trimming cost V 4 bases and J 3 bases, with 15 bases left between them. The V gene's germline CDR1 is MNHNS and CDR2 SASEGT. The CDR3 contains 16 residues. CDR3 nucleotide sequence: TGTGCCAGCAGTGGTCTGTCAGGGATGGACACCGGGGAGCTGTTTTTT. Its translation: CASSGLSGMDTGELFF.

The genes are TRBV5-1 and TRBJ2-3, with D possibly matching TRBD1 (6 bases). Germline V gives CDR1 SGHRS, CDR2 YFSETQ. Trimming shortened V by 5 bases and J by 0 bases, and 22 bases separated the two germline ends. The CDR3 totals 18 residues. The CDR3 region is CASRPTIQQGSSTDTQYF. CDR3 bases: TGCGCCAGCAGACCGACAATCCAACAGGGCAGTAGCACAGATACGCAGTATTTT.

The CDR3 here is CASSGTSGTPQETQYF. CDR3 sequence (DNA): TGCGCCAGCAGCGGGACTAGCGGGACCCCTCAAGAGACCCAGTACTTC. The chain employs TRBV5-1 and TRBJ2-5; TRBD2 agrees at 13 bases. The length of the CDR3 is 16 residues. Trimming removed 4 bases from V and 2 bases from J; junction bases left unmatched: 5. Germline lookup yields CDR1 SGHRS and CDR2 YFSETQ.

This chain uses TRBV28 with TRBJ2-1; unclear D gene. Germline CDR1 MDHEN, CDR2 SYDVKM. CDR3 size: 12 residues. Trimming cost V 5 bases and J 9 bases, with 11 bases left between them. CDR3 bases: TGTGCCAGCAGTGCCAGACATGTTGAGCAGTTCTTC. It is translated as CASSARHVEQFF.

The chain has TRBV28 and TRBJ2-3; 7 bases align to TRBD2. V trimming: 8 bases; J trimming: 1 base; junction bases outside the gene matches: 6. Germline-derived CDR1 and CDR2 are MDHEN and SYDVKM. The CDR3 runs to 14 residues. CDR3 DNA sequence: TGTGCCAGCCTGGGGGGGTCGGGCACAGATACGCAGTATTTT. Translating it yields CASLGGSGTDTQYF.